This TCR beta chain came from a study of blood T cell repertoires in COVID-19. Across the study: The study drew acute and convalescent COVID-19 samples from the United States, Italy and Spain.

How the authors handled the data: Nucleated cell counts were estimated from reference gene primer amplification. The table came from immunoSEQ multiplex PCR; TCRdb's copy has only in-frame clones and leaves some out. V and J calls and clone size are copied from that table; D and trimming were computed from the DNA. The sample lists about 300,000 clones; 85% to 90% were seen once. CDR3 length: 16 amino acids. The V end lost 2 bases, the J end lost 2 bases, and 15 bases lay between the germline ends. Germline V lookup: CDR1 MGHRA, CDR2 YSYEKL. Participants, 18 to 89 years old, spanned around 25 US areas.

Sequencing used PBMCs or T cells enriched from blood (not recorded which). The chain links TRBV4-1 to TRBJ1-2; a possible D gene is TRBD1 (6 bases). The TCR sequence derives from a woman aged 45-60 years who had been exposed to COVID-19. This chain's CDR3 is CASSQIRGQTNYGYTF. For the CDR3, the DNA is TGCGCCAGCAGCCAAATTCGCGGACAGACGAACTATGGCTACACCTTC.